This T cell receptor beta chain was observed in a study of T cell responses to AZD1222 COVID-19 vaccine. Findings and caveats of the study: Seropositive status at baseline applied to only six AZD1222 recipients. Repertoire samples came only from after the peak T cell response. Nearly half of spike-specific TCRs reportedly target unmutated variant regions.

The assay was immunoSEQ multiplex PCR, and TCRdb's table has in-frame clones only and misses some. The sample lists about 120,000 clones; roughly 92% were seen once. The CDR3 runs 16 residues. In regard to this clone: What it recognizes is unknown.

The specimen was peripheral blood, collected on day 0 of AZD1222 vaccination. J is TRBJ1-1 and V is TRBV21-1. TRBV21-1 is a listed pseudogene. The origin of this receptor is an adult in good health. CDR3 in DNA: TGTGCCAGCAGCAAAGAAAAGGAGGGAGGCGGGACTGAAGCTTTCTTT. It translates to CASSKEKEGGGTEAFF.